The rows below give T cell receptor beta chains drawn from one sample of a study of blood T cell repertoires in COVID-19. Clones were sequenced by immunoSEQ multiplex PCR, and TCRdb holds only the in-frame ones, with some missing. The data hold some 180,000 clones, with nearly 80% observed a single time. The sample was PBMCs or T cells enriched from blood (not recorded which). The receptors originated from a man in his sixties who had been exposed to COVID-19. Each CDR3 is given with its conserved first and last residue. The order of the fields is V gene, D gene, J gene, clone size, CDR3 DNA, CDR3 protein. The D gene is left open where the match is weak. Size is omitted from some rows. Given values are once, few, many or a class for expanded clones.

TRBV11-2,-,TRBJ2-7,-,TGTGCCAGCAGCGGAGGGACGCACGAGCAGTACTTC,CASSGGTHEQYF
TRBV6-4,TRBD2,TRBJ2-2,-,TGTGCCAGCAGCGACCTAGCGGGAGGAAGTACCGGGGAGCTGTTTTTT,CASSDLAGGSTGELFF
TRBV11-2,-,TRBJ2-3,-,TGTGCCAGCAGCTTAGTGGGCAGGTTTCCCACAGATACGCAGTATTTT,CASSLVGRFPTDTQYF
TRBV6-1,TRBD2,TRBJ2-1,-,TGTGCCAGCAGTGAACCGTCCGGGACTAGCGGGAGCAATGAGCAGTTCTTC,CASSEPSGTSGSNEQFF
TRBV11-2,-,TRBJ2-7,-,TGTGCCAGCAGCACAGGTCCGGCGTCCTACGAGCAGTACTTC,CASSTGPASYEQYF
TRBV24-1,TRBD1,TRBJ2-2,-,TGTGCCACCACTGGGACAGGGAGAGGGGACAACACCGGGGAGCTGTTTTTT,CATTGTGRGDNTGELFF
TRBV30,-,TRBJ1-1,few,TGTGCCTGGACGCCAGGGCGGGAAACTGAAGCTTTCTTT,CAWTPGRETEAFF
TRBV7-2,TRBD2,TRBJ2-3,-,TGTGCCAGCAGAGTCGGGGACGGGAGGACAGATACGCAGTATTTT,CASRVGDGRTDTQYF
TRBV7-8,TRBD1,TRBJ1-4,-,TGTGCCAGCAGCTCACAACAGGGGTCTAATGAAAAACTGTTTTTT,CASSSQQGSNEKLFF
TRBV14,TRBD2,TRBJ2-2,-,TGTGCCAGCAGCCAACGAGGGTTGACGGGAGGACTCACCGGGGAGCTGTTTTTT,CASSQRGLTGGLTGELFF
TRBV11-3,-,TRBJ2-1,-,TGTGCCAGCAGCCCTCGGGACTCCTACAATGAGCAGTTCTTC,CASSPRDSYNEQFF
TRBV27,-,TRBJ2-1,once,TGTGCCAGCAGTTTCAAAGGGGTCGTGGGGCTACACAATGAGCAGTTCTTC,CASSFKGVVGLHNEQFF
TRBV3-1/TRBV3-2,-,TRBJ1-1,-,TGTGCCAGCAGCCAAGGAAGCAGGGGAAAAGCTTTCTTT,CASSQGSRGKAFF
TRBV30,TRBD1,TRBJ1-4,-,TGTGCCTGGAGTCGGGACAGGGGGGAAAAACTGTTTTTT,CAWSRDRGEKLFF
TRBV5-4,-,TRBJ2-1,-,TGTGCCAGCAGTGTTATGACTCAGCCCTATGAGCAGTTCTTC,CASSVMTQPYEQFF
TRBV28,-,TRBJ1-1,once,TGTGCCAGCAGTTTGCGAGGGCTTGAAGCTTTCTTT,CASSLRGLEAFF
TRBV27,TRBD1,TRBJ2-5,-,TGTGCCAGCAGTCCCGTGACAGGGATGGAGACCCAGTACTTC,CASSPVTGMETQYF
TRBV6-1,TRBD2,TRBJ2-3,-,TGTGCCAGCAGTGAAGCCCTCCTGCCGGGCGGGAGTCCAGATACGCAGTATTTT,CASSEALLPGGSPDTQYF
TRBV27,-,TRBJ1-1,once,TGTGCCAGCAGTTTGACAATGGGGCCCACTGAAGCTTTCTTT,CASSLTMGPTEAFF
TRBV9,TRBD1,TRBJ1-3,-,TGTGCCAGCAGCGTAGCTACGTTGGGGACAGCAGCGAGCTCTGGAAACACCATATATTTT,CASSVATLGTAASSGNTIYF
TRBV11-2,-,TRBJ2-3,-,TGTGCCAGCAGCCGACCCTGGGCCCTTTCCACAGATACGCAGTATTTT,CASSRPWALSTDTQYF
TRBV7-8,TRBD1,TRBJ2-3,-,TGTGCCAGCAGCCTCCACAGGGGAACGCAGTATTTT,CASSLHRGTQYF
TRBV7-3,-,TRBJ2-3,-,TGTGCCAGCAGTCAAGGCAGGGGGGTCACAGATACGCAGTATTTT,CASSQGRGVTDTQYF
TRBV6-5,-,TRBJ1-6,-,-,CASSTSTVNSPLHF
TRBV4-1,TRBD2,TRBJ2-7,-,TGCGCCAGCAGCCAAGAAGGGACTAAGTCCTACGAGCAGTACTTC,CASSQEGTKSYEQYF
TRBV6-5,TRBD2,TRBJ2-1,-,TGTGCCAGCCAAGAGGCGGGAGGGCCGAAGGATGAGCAGTTCTTC,CASQEAGGPKDEQFF
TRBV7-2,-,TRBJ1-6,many,TGTGCCAGCAGCCAAATCGAATACTCGGATTCACCCCTCCACTTT,CASSQIEYSDSPLHF
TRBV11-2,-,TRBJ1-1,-,TGTGCCAGCAGCTTTAACGCCCCAGGGGCGAACACTGAAGCTTTCTTT,CASSFNAPGANTEAFF
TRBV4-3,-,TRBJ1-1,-,TGCGCCAGCAGCCAAGATTTAGGCCGGGGCACTGAAGCTTTCTTT,CASSQDLGRGTEAFF
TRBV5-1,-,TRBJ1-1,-,TGCGCCAGCAGCTTGGCTGCAGGAAACACTGAAGCTTTCTTT,CASSLAAGNTEAFF
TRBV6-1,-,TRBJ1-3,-,TGTGCCAGCAGTGGAAAGACAGTTCCCCTCGGGGGCACCATATATTTT,CASSGKTVPLGGTIYF
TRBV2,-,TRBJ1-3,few,TGTGCCAGTAGCAGGGCTGGAAACACCATATATTTT,CASSRAGNTIYF
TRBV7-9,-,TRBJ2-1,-,TGTGCCACCGAAAAAAATACGGGATACAATGAGCAGTTCTTC,CATEKNTGYNEQFF
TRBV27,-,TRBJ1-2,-,TGTGCCAGCAGTTTTCGGCAGGGGAACTATGGCTACACCTTC,CASSFRQGNYGYTF
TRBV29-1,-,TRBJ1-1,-,TGCAGTCTCTGGGAGGTGGGTGAAGCTTTCTTT,CSLWEVGEAFF
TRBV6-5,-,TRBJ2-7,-,TGTGCCAGCAGTACCAGGGATACCTACGAGCAGTACTTC,CASSTRDTYEQYF
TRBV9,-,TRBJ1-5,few,TGTGCCAGCAGCGTTGGCGGATATAGCAATCAGCCCCAGCATTTT,CASSVGGYSNQPQHF
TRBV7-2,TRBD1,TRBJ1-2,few,TGTGCCAGCAGCTTAACAGGGGGCTCGGGGGCTAACTATGGCTACACCTTC,CASSLTGGSGANYGYTF
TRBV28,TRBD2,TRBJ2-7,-,TGTGCCAGCAGTATCACGGGAGGGTCTTACGAGCAGTACTTC,CASSITGGSYEQYF
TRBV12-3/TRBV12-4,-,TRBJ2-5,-,TGTGCCACCAGGGAGGGGGCGCGTGAGACCCAGTACTTC,CATREGARETQYF
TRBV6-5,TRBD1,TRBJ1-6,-,TGTGCCAGCAGGACCTTGGACAGGCATAATTCACCCCTCCACTTT,CASRTLDRHNSPLHF
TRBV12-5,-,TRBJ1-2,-,TGTGCTAGTGGTTTGGCCCCCGGGATGCTCGACTATGGCTACACCTTC,CASGLAPGMLDYGYTF
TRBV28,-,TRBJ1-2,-,TGTGCCAGCAGTTTCGCCTACAGGTCCGGCTACACCTTC,CASSFAYRSGYTF